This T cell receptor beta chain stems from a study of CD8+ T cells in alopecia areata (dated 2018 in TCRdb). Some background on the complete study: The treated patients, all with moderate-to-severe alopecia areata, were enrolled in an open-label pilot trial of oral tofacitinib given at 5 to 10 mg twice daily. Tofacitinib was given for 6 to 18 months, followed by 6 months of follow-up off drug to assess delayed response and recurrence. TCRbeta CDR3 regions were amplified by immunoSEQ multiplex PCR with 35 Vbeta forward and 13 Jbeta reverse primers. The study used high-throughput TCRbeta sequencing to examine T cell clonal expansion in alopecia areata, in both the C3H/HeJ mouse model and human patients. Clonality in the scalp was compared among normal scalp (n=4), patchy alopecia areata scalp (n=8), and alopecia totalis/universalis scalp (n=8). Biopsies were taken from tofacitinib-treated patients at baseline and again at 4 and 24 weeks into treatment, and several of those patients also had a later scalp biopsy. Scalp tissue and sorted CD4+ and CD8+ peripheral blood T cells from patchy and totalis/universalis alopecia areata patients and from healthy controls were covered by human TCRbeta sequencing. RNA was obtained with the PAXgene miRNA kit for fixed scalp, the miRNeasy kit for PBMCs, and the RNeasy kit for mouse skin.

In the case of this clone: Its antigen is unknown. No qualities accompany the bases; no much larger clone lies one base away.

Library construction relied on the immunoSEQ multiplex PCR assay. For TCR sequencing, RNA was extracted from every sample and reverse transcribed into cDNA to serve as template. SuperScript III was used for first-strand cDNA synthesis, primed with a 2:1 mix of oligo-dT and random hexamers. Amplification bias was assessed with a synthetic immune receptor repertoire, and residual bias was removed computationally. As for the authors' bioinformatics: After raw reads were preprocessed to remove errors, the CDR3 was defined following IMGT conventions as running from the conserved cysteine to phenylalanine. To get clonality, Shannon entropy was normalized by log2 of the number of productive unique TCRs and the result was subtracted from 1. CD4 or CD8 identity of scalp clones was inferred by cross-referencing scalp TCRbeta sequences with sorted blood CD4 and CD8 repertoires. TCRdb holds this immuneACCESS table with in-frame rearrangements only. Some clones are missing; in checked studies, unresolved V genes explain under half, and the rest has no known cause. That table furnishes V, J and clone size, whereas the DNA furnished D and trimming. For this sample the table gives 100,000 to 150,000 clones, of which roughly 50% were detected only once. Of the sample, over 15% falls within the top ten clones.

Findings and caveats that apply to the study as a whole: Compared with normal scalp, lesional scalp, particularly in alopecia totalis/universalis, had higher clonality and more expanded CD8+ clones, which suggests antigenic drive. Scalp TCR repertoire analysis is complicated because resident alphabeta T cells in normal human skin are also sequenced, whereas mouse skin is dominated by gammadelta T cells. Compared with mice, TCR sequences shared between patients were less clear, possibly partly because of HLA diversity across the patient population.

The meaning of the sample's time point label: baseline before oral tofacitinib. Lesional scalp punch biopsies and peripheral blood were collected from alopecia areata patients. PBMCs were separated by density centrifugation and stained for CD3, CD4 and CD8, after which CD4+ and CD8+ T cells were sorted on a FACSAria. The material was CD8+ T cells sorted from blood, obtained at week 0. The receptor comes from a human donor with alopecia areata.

The encoded CDR3 is CASSAPGINTEAFF. Read as DNA, the sequence is TGCGCCAGCAGCGCGCCAGGGATAAACACTGAAGCTTTCTTT. The rearrangement joined TRBV4-1 to TRBJ1-1, and the D gene may be TRBD1, 5 bases matching. The CDR3 starts with the cysteine, ends with the phenylalanine, and has 14 residues. CDR3 DNA only is kept here, 42 bases in frame from base 1. V loses 5 bases, J loses 2 bases, and the germline ends lie 12 bases apart. In the germline V gene, CDR1 corresponds to MGHRA and CDR2 to YSYEKL.